These T cell receptor beta chains were read from a single sample in a study of blood T cell repertoires in COVID-19. Profiling relied on immunoSEQ multiplex PCR, and the TCRdb table lists in-frame clones only, not all of them. The table has about 50,000 clones, 90% to 95% seen once. The specimen sequenced was peripheral blood. These receptors all stem from a human donor in a cohort sampled during active COVID-19. Each CDR3 is given with its conserved first and last residue. D genes are given only for firm matches. Clone size is given for some rows only: seen once, a few or many times, or a class if the clone is expanded.

J: TRBJ2-5
size: NA
V: TRBV20-1
D: NA
DNA: TGCAGTGCGATCCGAGCAGAGACCCAGTACTTC
CDR3: CSAIRAETQYF

J: TRBJ1-1
size: NA
V: TRBV7-9
D: TRBD1
DNA: TGTGCCAGCAGCTCAGGACAGGGAACTACTGAAGCTTTCTTT
CDR3: CASSSGQGTTEAFF

J: TRBJ2-1
size: NA
V: TRBV3-1/TRBV3-2
D: NA
DNA: TGTGCCAGCAGCCAAGCTGGATACAGTATTAACAATGAGCAGTTCTTC
CDR3: CASSQAGYSINNEQFF

J: TRBJ2-1
size: once
V: TRBV5-5
D: NA
DNA: TGTGCCAGCAGCGGGCGCCAGGTACAGCGGTCAGCCTACAATGAGCAGTTCTTC
CDR3: CASSGRQVQRSAYNEQFF

J: TRBJ1-1
size: NA
V: TRBV28
D: TRBD1
DNA: TGTGCCAGCAGTTCGCGGGACAGGGATCTGGGTTTATACACTGAAGCTTTCTTT
CDR3: CASSSRDRDLGLYTEAFF

J: TRBJ2-7
size: NA
V: TRBV28
D: NA
DNA: TGTGCCAGCAGTTTAAACCGAGCCTACGAGCAGTACTTC
CDR3: CASSLNRAYEQYF

J: TRBJ2-2
size: NA
V: TRBV16
D: TRBD1
DNA: TGTGCCAGCAGCCAATCCCCGGGACAGGGGGTTGGCACCGGGGAGCTGTTTTTT
CDR3: CASSQSPGQGVGTGELFF

J: TRBJ2-3
size: NA
V: TRBV4-2
D: NA
DNA: TGTGCCAGCAGCCTCTCAGCGGGCGGCTTCCTAGATACGCAGTATTTT
CDR3: CASSLSAGGFLDTQYF

J: TRBJ1-6
size: NA
V: TRBV30
D: TRBD1
DNA: TGTGCCTGGAGTTATCGGACAGGGAGCTCCTATAATTCACCCCTCCACTTT
CDR3: CAWSYRTGSSYNSPLHF

J: TRBJ1-5
size: once
V: TRBV28
D: TRBD1
DNA: TGTGCCAGCAGTCGCAGGGGGCGCTTCGATCAGCCCCAGCATTTT
CDR3: CASSRRGRFDQPQHF

J: TRBJ1-1
size: NA
V: TRBV10-3
D: TRBD1
DNA: TGTGCCATCAATACGGGACAGTCGAACACTGAAGCTTTCTTT
CDR3: CAINTGQSNTEAFF

J: TRBJ1-1
size: NA
V: TRBV19
D: NA
DNA: TGTGCCAGTAGGGGGACTGAAGAGACTGAAGCTTTCTTT
CDR3: CASRGTEETEAFF

J: TRBJ2-3
size: NA
V: TRBV4-3
D: NA
DNA: TGCGCCAGCAGCCAAGATGATCTCCCAGACACAGATACGCAGTATTTT
CDR3: CASSQDDLPDTDTQYF

J: TRBJ1-2
size: NA
V: TRBV7-6
D: NA
DNA: TGTGCCAGCAGCTTAGGAGGGCCCACAGGGACGGATGGCTACACCTTC
CDR3: CASSLGGPTGTDGYTF

J: TRBJ2-2
size: NA
V: TRBV24-1
D: TRBD1
DNA: TGTGCCACCAGCTTAGACAGGGTCCCCGGGGAGCTGTTTTTT
CDR3: CATSLDRVPGELFF

J: TRBJ1-3
size: NA
V: TRBV10-2
D: TRBD1
DNA: TGCGCCAGAGCACAGGGGGTAGCTGGAAACACCATATATTTT
CDR3: CARAQGVAGNTIYF

J: TRBJ1-5
size: NA
V: TRBV6-5
D: TRBD1
DNA: TGTGCCAGCAGAGCCCGGGACAGGGTCCGAAAGCCCCAGCATTTT
CDR3: CASRARDRVRKPQHF

J: TRBJ1-5
size: few
V: TRBV6-5
D: NA
DNA: TGTGCCAGCTCCGTCGGTAGCAATCAGCCCCAGCATTTT
CDR3: CASSVGSNQPQHF

J: TRBJ2-1
size: NA
V: TRBV29-1
D: TRBD2
DNA: TGCAGCGTTACTAGCGGGGGGCTGGGTGAGCAGTTCTTC
CDR3: CSVTSGGLGEQFF

J: TRBJ1-2
size: once
V: TRBV13
D: NA
DNA: TGTGCCAGCAGCTTAGGCCGCGCAGGAAACTATGGCTACACCTTC
CDR3: CASSLGRAGNYGYTF

J: TRBJ2-1
size: NA
V: TRBV5-1
D: NA
DNA: TGCGCCAGCAGAATGCGGGATTGGAATAATGAGCAGTTCTTC
CDR3: CASRMRDWNNEQFF

J: TRBJ2-3
size: NA
V: TRBV9
D: NA
DNA: TGTGCCAGCAGCGCCTTACAGGGCACAGATACGCAGTATTTT
CDR3: CASSALQGTDTQYF

J: TRBJ1-2
size: NA
V: TRBV3-1/TRBV3-2
D: NA
DNA: TGTGCCAGCAGCCAAGCGGTCCGGGGGGCTAATGGCTACACCTTC
CDR3: CASSQAVRGANGYTF

J: TRBJ1-4
size: NA
V: TRBV5-4
D: NA
DNA: TGTGCCAGCAGCTTGGGTCCGGGGACTGGCGATGAAAAACTGTTTTTT
CDR3: CASSLGPGTGDEKLFF

J: TRBJ1-2
size: NA
V: TRBV7-8
D: TRBD1
DNA: TGTGCCAGCAACCCCTCTCGGGACAGTCTAACCTATGGCTACACCTTC
CDR3: CASNPSRDSLTYGYTF

J: TRBJ2-5
size: once
V: TRBV11-2
D: TRBD2
DNA: TGTGCCAGCAGCTTAGGGGCTAGCGGGAGGGAGACCCAGTACTTC
CDR3: CASSLGASGRETQYF

J: TRBJ1-1
size: NA
V: TRBV19
D: NA
DNA: TGTGCCAGTAGTACTGACACTGAAGCTTTCTTT
CDR3: CASSTDTEAFF

J: TRBJ2-1
size: NA
V: TRBV5-5
D: NA
DNA: TGTGCCAGCAGCCTCCGGGGTGATGCGGGCTCCTACAATGAGCAGTTCTTC
CDR3: CASSLRGDAGSYNEQFF

J: TRBJ1-3
size: NA
V: TRBV9
D: NA
DNA: TGTGCCAGCAGCGTAGCGGGGAACACCATATATTTT
CDR3: CASSVAGNTIYF

J: TRBJ2-2
size: NA
V: TRBV19
D: NA
DNA: TGTGCCAGTAGTATGGCCCCCTGGAACACCGGGGAGCTGTTTTTT
CDR3: CASSMAPWNTGELFF

J: TRBJ1-1
size: NA
V: TRBV2
D: NA
DNA: TGTGCCAGCAGTGAGGCCGCGCGGGGCTCTACCACTGAAGCTTTCTTT
CDR3: CASSEAARGSTTEAFF

J: TRBJ2-2
size: NA
V: TRBV18
D: TRBD1
DNA: TGTGCCAGCTCACCGCTAGGGGGCCCCGTGAACACCGGGGAGCTGTTTTTT
CDR3: CASSPLGGPVNTGELFF

J: TRBJ2-2
size: NA
V: TRBV30
D: NA
DNA: TGTGCCTGGAGTACCTTCACAGGGATGAACACCGGGGAGCTGTTTTTT
CDR3: CAWSTFTGMNTGELFF

J: TRBJ1-4
size: NA
V: TRBV9
D: TRBD1
DNA: TGTGCCAGCAGCGACCGGGACAGGCCAAATGAAAAACTGTTTTTT
CDR3: CASSDRDRPNEKLFF

J: TRBJ2-7
size: NA
V: TRBV5-1
D: TRBD2
DNA: TGCGCCAGCAGCGGAGGACTAGCGAACTACGAGCAGTACTTC
CDR3: CASSGGLANYEQYF

J: TRBJ2-1
size: NA
V: TRBV5-6
D: TRBD1
DNA: TGTGCCAGCAGCTTGCAAGACAGGGGGTTCGATGAGCAGTTCTTC
CDR3: CASSLQDRGFDEQFF